The 13 T cell receptor beta chains below all came from one sample that was sequenced in a study of blood T cells in healthy people across ages. Alongside a J-beta primer mix, a sample-barcoded 5' primer served in a second PCR lasting roughly 6 to 12 cycles. A single record per CDR3 protein comes from TCRdb applying MiXCR to the 5' RACE reads. The sample records approximately 800,000 distinct CDR3 sequences, roughly 25% being singletons. The same sample was also used in a study of T cells of mothers and their children.

Source material: blood. The receptors come from a boy younger than 18 in good health.

This clonotype was seen more than once but under ten times. The gene calls are TRBV12-3 or TRBV12-4 and TRBJ1-2; D possibly corresponds to TRBD1 (5 bases). V was clipped by 6 bases and J by 7 bases, with 21 bases between them. The CDR3 runs 15 residues. The CDR3 bases are TGTGCCAGCAGCCCTAGCTTCGGGGGTCCCCCTGGCTACACCTTC. This codes for CASSPSFGGPPGYTF.

V and J are TRBV20-1 and TRBJ1-3; no reliable D call. V lost 4 bases and J lost 7, with 8 bases in between. Germline lookup yields CDR1 DFQATT and CDR2 SNEGSKA (reference sequence). The CDR3 totals 11 residues. The CDR3 protein is CSAMGKNTIYF. In DNA, the CDR3 is TGCAGTGCTATGGGGAAGAACACCATATATTTT.

The rearrangement links TRBV28 to TRBJ2-5; 12 bases align to TRBD1. Near its end, the DNA agrees better with TRBJ2-7, so the J call may be wrong. The CDR3 has 19 amino acids. Germline assignment: CDR1 MDHEN and CDR2 SYDVKM. CDR3 residues: CASSPTPGTGGAGAYEQYF. The DNA for the CDR3 is TGTGCCAGCAGTCCTACCCCCGGGACAGGGGGCGCAGGGGCCTACGAGCAGTACTTC.

This clonotype appeared a few times. This chain links TRBV11-2 with TRBJ2-1; 7 nucleotides line up with TRBD1. The junction had 3 bases not matched to a gene; V was cut back by 2 bases and J by 2 bases. The germline gives CDR1 SGHAT, CDR2 FQNNGV. The CDR3 covers 15 residues. The CDR3 DNA sequence: TGTGCCAGCAGCTTAAGGGACAGTACCTACAATGAGCAGTTCTTC. This sequence encodes CASSLRDSTYNEQFF.

The chain is built from TRBV9 and TRBJ1-3; D not certain. CDR1 is SGDLS, CDR2 YYNGEE, per germline. The CDR3 spans 13 residues. Between the trimmed V and J ends, which lost 5 bases and 4 bases, there was a span of 10 bases. Written as DNA, the CDR3 is TGTGCCAGCAGACCCGGCAGGGGAAACACCATATATTTT. Protein sequence: CASRPGRGNTIYF.

Only a few counts were recorded for this clonotype. V and J are TRBV14 and TRBJ2-1; D not certain. Per the germline V gene, CDR1 is SGHDN and CDR2 is FVKESK. Trimming took 1 base from V and 9 from J, leaving 10 bases between them. The CDR3 has 13 amino acids. CDR3 nucleotide sequence: TGTGCCAGCAGCCAAGTCGAGAGTACTGAGCAGTTCTTC. Protein: CASSQVESTEQFF.

This clonotype came up a few times. J is TRBJ1-5 and V is TRBV2; D unresolved. CDR1 and CDR2 from the germline V gene are SNHLY and FYNNEI. This CDR3 is 15 amino acids long. The V end was cut by 5 bases, the J end by 5 bases, with 16 bases between. The CDR3 region has the DNA TGTGCCAGCAGTCCCCGGGCCCCCGGAGATCAGCCCCAGCATTTT. This sequence encodes CASSPRAPGDQPQHF.

This clonotype was found a few times. The chain couples TRBV13 to TRBJ2-7, with 10 nucleotides matching TRBD1. Germline V lookup: CDR1 PRHDT, CDR2 FYEKMQ (reference sequence). Trimming at V came to 5 bases and at J to 3 bases, leaving 7 bases not matched to a gene. The CDR3 covers 15 residues. CDR3 coding DNA: TGTGCCAGCAGCAAAACCGGGACAGGGGACTACGAGCAGTACTTC. Translating gives CASSKTGTGDYEQYF.

This clonotype was seen a handful of times. The chain joins TRBV28 to TRBJ1-2; D gene uncertain. V lost 2 bases and J lost 4, with 11 bases in between. This CDR3 contains 14 residues. Germline V gene data show CDR1 as MDHEN and CDR2 as SYDVKM. CDR3 sequence reads: CASSLVPESYGYTF. In nucleotides, the CDR3 is TGTGCCAGCAGTTTAGTACCAGAATCCTATGGCTACACCTTC.

In regard to this clonotype: The junction shows a germline mismatch at one end, possibly a read error. V gene TRBV29-1 combines with J gene TRBJ2-3, with 9 positions matching TRBD2. The CDR3 loop spans 17 amino acids. Germline V gene lookup returns CDR1 SQVTM and CDR2 ANQGSEA. CDR3 amino acids: CNVEDTVRGGGTDTQYF. In DNA form, the CDR3 reads TGCAACGTTGAAGACACGGTGCGGGGGGGCGGAACAGATACGCAGTATTTT.

The table lists this clonotype with a few counts. The V call is TRBV4-3, the J call TRBJ1-2; no definite D call. This CDR3 has 15 residues. The V end lost 1 base, the J end lost 0 bases, and 9 bases lay between the germline ends. Germline lookup yields CDR1 LGHNA and CDR2 YSLEER. The CDR3 nucleotides are TGCGCCAGCAGCCAAGGGGGATCTTCTAACTATGGCTACACCTTC. This translates into CASSQGGSSNYGYTF.

The rearrangement uses TRBV9 and TRBJ2-3, with 10 bases identical to TRBD2. Unmatched junction bases numbered 27, after V lost 0 bases and J lost 8 bases. The germline V gene has CDR1 SGDLS and CDR2 YYNGEE. The CDR3 loop spans 22 amino acids. The CDR3: CASSVATGTGSGRLFFSSTQYF. DNA of the CDR3: TGTGCCAGCAGCGTAGCTACCGGAACAGGTAGCGGGAGGCTTTTCTTCTCGTCTACGCAGTATTTT.

This chain connects TRBV24-1 to TRBJ2-1; TRBD1 or TRBD2 may be the D gene (5 bases each). The J call may be mistaken, given a closer DNA end match to TRBJ2-7. Germline V gene data show CDR1 as KGHDR and CDR2 as SFDVKD. CDR3 length equals 15 residues. CDR3 region: CATSDWGRSYNEQYF. CDR3 in DNA: TGTGCCACCAGTGACTGGGGACGGTCCTACAATGAGCAGTACTTC.